This note documents a single TCR beta chain sequence. The data stem from a study of blood T cell repertoires in COVID-19. Sequenced by immunoSEQ multiplex PCR; TCRdb stores in-frame clones only, minus some. This sample has under 130,000 clones; about four fifths occur once, and the top ten carry less than 20%. There are 11 residues in the CDR3. Germline-derived CDR1 and CDR2 are LGHDT and YNNKEL (reference sequence). The V end lost 2 bases, the J end lost 9 bases, and 7 bases lay between the germline ends. Sequencing used peripheral blood. The source of this sequence is a woman older than 75 with acute or convalescent COVID-19. The chain has TRBV3-1 (or the pseudogene TRBV3-2) and TRBJ1-2; a weak D match, TRBD1 (6 bases). DNA for the CDR3: TGTGCCAGCAGCCAAACAGGGCGCTACACCTTC. The encoded protein is CASSQTGRYTF.